This TCR beta chain was sequenced during a study of radiotherapy plus CTLA-4 blockade in lung cancer. This clone was picked up a small number of times. Assay used: immunoSEQ multiplex PCR; TCRdb lists only in-frame clones, some missing. The profile shows around 77,000 clones, around 74% of them singletons. This CDR3 is 15 amino acids long. V dropped 4 bases and J dropped 0 bases, with 13 bases sitting between them. Germline loops: CDR1 SGHDT, CDR2 YYEEEE. The material sequenced was peripheral blood, taken from a patient treated with radiotherapy plus ipilimumab. The chain uses TRBV5-6 and TRBJ1-2; tentative D call: TRBD1 (6 bases). The origin of this receptor is a human donor with non-small cell lung cancer whose response to radiotherapy plus ipilimumab could not be evaluated. DNA for the CDR3: TGTGCCAGCAGCGAGGGACAAGCACCTAACTATGGCTACACCTTC. Encoded protein: CASSEGQAPNYGYTF.